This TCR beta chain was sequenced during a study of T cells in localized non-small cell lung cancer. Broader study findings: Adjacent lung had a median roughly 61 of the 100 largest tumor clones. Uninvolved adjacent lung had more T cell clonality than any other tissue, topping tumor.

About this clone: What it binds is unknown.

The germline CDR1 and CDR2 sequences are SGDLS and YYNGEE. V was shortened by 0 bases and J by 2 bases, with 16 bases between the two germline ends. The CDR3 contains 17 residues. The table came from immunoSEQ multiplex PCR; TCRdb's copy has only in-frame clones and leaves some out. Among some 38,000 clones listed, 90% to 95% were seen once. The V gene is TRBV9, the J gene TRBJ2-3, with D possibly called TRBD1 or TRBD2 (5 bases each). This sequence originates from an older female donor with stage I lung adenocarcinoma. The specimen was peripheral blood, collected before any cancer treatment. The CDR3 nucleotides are TGTGCCAGCAGCGTAGACCCCTGGGGACGGAACACAGATACGCAGTATTTT. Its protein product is CASSVDPWGRNTDTQYF.